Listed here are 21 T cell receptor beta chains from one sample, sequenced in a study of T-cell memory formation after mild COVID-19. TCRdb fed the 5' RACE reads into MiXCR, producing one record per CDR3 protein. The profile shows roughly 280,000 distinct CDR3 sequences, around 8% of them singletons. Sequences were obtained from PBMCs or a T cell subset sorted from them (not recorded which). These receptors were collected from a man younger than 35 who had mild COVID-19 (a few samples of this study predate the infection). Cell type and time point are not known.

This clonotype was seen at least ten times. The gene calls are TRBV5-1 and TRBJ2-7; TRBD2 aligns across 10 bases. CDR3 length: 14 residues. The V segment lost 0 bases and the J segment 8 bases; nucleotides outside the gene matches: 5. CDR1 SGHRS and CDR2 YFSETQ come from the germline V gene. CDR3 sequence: CASSLELAGGKQYV. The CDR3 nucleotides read TGCGCCAGCAGCTTGGAATTAGCGGGGGGAAAGCAGTACGTC.

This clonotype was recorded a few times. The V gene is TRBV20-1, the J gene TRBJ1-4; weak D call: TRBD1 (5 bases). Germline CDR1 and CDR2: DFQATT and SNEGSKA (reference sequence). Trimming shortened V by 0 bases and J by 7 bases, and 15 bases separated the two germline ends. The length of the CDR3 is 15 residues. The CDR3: CSARDRGQGPEKLFF. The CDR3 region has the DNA TGCAGTGCTAGAGATCGTGGGCAGGGTCCTGAAAAACTGTTTTTT.

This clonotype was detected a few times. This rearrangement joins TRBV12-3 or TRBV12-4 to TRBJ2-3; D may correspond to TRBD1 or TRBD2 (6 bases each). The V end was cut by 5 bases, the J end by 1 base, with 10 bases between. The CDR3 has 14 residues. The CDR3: CASSHGGRTDTQYF. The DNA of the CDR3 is TGTGCCAGCAGTCACGGGGGCCGCACAGATACGCAGTATTTT.

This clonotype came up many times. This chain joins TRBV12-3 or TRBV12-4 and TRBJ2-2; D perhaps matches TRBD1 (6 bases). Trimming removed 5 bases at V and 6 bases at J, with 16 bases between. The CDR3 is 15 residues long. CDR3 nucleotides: TGTGCCAGCAGTCTAGGGCTAGCAGGGGCCGGGGAGCTGTTTTTT. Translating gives CASSLGLAGAGELFF.

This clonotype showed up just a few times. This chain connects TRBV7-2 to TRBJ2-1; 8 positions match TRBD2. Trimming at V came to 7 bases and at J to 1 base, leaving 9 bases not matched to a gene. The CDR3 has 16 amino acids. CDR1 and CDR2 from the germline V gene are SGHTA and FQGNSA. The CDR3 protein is CASTQRQRGSYNEQFF. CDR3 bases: TGTGCCAGCACCCAACGGCAGCGGGGGTCCTACAATGAGCAGTTCTTC.

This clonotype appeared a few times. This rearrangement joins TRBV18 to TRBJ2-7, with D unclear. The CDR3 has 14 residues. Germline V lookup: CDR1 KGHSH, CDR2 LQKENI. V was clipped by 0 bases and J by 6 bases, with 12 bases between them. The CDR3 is CASSPPSRIGEQYF. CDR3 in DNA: TGTGCCAGCTCACCACCCTCGCGAATCGGCGAGCAGTACTTC.

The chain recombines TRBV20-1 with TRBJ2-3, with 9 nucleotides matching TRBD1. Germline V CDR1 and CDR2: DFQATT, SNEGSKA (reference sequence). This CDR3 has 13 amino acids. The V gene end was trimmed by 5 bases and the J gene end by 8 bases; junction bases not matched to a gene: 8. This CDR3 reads CSAPDRGLPTQYF. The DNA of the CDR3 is TGCAGTGCTCCGGACAGGGGACTCCCTACGCAGTATTTT.

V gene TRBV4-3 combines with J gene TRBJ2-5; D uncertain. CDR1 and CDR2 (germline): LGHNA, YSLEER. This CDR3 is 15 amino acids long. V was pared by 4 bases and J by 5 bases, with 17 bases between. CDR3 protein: CASSPKGNPVETQYF. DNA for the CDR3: TGCGCCAGCAGCCCTAAGGGAAACCCGGTGGAGACCCAGTACTTC.

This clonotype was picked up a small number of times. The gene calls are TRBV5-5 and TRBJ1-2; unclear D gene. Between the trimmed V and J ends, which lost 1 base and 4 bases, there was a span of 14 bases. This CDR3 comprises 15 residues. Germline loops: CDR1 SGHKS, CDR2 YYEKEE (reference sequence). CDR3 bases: TGTGCCAGCAGCTTGACCGGGTTGGGCCCCTATGGCTACACCTTC. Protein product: CASSLTGLGPYGYTF.

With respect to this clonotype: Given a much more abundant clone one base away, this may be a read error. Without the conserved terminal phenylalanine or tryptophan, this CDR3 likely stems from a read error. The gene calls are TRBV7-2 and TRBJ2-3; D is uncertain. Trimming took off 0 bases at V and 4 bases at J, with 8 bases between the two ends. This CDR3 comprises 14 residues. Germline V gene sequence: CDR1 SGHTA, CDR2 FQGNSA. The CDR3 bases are TGTGCCAGCAGCTTAGCCATCCAAGCAGATACGCAGTATCTT. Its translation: CASSLAIQADTQYL.

The CDR3 reads CASSLAGGPRYEQFF. As DNA, the CDR3 is TGTGCCAGCAGTCTAGCGGGGGGCCCCAGGTATGAGCAGTTCTTC. This chain links TRBV7-9 with TRBJ2-1; 11 positions agree with TRBD2. CDR1 is SEHNR, CDR2 FQNEAQ, per germline (reference sequence). This CDR3 is built from 15 residues. V was clipped by 6 bases and J by 8 bases; unmatched bases: 9.

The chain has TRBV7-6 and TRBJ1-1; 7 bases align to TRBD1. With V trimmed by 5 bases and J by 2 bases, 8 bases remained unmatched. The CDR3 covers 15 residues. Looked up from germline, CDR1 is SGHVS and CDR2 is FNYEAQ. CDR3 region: CASSGGTALNTEAFF. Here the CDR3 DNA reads TGTGCCAGCAGCGGGGGGACAGCACTCAACACTGAAGCTTTCTTT.

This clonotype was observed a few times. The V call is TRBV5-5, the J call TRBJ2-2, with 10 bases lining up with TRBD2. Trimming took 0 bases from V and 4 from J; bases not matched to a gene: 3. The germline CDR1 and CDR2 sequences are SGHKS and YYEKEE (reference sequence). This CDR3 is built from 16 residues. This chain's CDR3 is CASSLGLAGRTGELFF. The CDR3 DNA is TGTGCCAGCAGCTTGGGACTAGCGGGCCGCACCGGGGAGCTGTTTTTT.

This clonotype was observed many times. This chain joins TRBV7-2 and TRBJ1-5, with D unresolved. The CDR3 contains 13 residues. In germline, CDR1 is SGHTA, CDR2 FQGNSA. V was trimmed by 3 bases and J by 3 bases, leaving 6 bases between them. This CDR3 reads CASSLDPNQPQHF. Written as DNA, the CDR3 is TGTGCCAGCAGCTTGGACCCCAATCAGCCCCAGCATTTT.

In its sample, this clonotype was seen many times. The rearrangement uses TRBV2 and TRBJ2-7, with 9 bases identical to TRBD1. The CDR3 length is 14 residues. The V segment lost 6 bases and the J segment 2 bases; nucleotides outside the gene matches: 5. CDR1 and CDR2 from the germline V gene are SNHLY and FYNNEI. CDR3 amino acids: CASSPGTGTYEQYF. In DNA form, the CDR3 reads TGTGCCAGCAGCCCCGGGACAGGGACCTACGAGCAGTACTTC.

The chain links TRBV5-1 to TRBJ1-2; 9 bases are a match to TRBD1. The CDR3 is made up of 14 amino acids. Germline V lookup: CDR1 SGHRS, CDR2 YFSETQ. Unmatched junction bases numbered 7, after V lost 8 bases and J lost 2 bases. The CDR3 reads CASNRGLENYGYTF. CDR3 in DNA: TGCGCCAGTAACAGGGGGCTGGAAAACTATGGCTACACCTTC.

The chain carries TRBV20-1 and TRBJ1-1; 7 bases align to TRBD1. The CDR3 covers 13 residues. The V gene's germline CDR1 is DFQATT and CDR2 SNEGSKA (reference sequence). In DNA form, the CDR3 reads TGCAGCGCACGACAGGGACCTTACACTGAAGCTTTCTTT. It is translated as CSARQGPYTEAFF.

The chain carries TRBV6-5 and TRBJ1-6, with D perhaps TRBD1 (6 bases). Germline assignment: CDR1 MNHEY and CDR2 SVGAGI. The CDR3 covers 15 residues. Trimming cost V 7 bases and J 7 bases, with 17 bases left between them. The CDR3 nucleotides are TGTGCCAGCATTAAACAGGGTGTGGACAATTCACCCCTCCACTTT. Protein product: CASIKQGVDNSPLHF.

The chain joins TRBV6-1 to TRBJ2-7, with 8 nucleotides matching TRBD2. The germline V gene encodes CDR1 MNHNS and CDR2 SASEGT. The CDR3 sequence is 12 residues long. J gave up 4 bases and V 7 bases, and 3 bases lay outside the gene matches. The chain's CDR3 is CASTGGTYEQYF. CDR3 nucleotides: TGTGCCAGCACGGGGGGGACGTACGAGCAGTACTTC.

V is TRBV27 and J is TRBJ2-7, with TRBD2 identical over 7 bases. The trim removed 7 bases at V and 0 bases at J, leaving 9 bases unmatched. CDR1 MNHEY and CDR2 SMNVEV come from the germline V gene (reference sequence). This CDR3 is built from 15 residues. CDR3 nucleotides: TGTGCCAGCACACAAAGCGGGGCTAGCTCCTACGAGCAGTACTTC. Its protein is CASTQSGASSYEQYF.

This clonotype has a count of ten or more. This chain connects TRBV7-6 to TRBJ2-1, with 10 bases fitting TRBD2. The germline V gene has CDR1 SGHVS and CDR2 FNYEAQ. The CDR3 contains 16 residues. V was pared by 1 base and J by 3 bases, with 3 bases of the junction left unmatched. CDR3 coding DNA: TGTGCCAGCAGCTTAGGTAGCGGGGGGATCTACAATGAGCAGTTCTTC. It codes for CASSLGSGGIYNEQFF.